This T cell receptor beta chain was observed in a study of cytomegalovirus exposure and HLA in healthy donors. Findings and caveats of the study: Generally TCR sequences proved uncommon, though certain public TCRs appeared in numerous donors. Altogether, more than 150 TCR beta chains were recorded as cytomegalovirus-associated.

CDR1 MNHEY and CDR2 SVGAGI come from the germline V gene. This CDR3 spans 13 amino acids. Deletions cut 7 bases from V and 1 base from J, with 10 bases between. About this clone: What it binds is unknown.

TCRdb's table, derived via immunoSEQ multiplex PCR, lists solely in-frame clones and lacks some. The sample yields approximately 200,000 clones, roughly 82% seen once. The TCR originated in a woman aged 25 to 39 in good health and CMV-seropositive. V is TRBV6-5 and J is TRBJ1-2, with a weak D call TRBD1 (5 bases). Specimen: PBMCs. The CDR3 is CASNPGLNYGYTF. CDR3 nucleotide sequence: TGTGCCAGCAACCCGGGACTTAACTATGGCTACACCTTC.